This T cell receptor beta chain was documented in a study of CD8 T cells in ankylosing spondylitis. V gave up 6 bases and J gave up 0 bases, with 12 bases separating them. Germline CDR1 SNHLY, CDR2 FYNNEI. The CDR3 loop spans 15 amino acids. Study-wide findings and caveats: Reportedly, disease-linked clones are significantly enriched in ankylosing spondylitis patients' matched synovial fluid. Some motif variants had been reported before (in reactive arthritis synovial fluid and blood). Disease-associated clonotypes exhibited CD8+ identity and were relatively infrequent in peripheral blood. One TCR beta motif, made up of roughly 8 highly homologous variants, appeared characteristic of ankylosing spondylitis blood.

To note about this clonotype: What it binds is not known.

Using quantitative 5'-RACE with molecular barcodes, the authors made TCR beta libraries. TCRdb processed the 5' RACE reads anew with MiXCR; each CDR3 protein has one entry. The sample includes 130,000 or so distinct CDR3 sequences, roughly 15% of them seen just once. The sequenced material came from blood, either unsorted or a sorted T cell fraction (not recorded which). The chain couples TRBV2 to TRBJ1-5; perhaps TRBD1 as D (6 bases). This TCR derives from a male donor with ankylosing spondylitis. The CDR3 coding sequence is TGTGCCAGCAGGGCCCAGGGGCTTAGCAATCAGCCCCAGCATTTT. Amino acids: CASRAQGLSNQPQHF.